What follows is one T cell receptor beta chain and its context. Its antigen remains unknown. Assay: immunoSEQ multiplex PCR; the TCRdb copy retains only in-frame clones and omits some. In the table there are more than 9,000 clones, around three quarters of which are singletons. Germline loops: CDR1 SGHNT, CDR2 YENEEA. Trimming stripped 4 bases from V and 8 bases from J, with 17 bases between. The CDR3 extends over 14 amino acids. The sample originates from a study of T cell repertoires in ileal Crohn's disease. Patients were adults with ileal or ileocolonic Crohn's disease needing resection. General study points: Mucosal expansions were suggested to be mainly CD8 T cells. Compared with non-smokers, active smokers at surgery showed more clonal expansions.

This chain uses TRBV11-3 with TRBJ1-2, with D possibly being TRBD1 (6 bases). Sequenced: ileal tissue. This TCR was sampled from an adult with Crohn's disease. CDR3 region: CASSSRQALEGYTF. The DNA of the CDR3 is TGTGCCAGCAGCTCCCGACAGGCACTGGAGGGCTACACCTTC.